The 26 T cell receptor beta chains below were found in one sample sequenced in a study of T-cell reconstitution after alpha-beta-depleted transplantation in children. The authors prepared the TCRbeta library with unique molecular identifiers. From the PCR reads, TCRdb called clonotypes with MiXCR, one entry per CDR3 protein. The sample has about 310,000 distinct CDR3 sequences; around 25% are singletons. Specimen: PBMCs, mostly from graft donor cells, collected 180 days after TCRalphabeta/CD19-depleted stem cell transplant. The receptors originated from a male patient younger than 18 who had a stem cell transplant for acute lymphoblastic leukemia, so the T cells may come from the graft donor.

This clonotype was detected only a few times. The rearrangement links TRBV11-2 to TRBJ1-6; D is perhaps TRBD1 (6 bases). V was trimmed by 2 bases and J by 14 bases, leaving 10 bases between them. The CDR3 runs 12 residues. Germline lookup yields CDR1 SGHAT and CDR2 FQNNGV. The CDR3 loop reads CASSLSGAALHF. CDR3 nucleotides: TGTGCCAGCAGCTTATCGGGGGCGGCCCTCCACTTT.

V usage is TRBV16 and J usage is TRBJ2-5; 10 bases align to TRBD1. CDR1 and CDR2 (germline): KGHSY, FQNENV. Losses at the gene ends were 0 bases for V and 3 bases for J; bases not matched to a gene: 4. The CDR3 totals 16 residues. The CDR3 DNA reads TGTGCCAGCAGCCAATCGAAGGGACAGGGGAAAGAGACCCAGTACTTC. Protein: CASSQSKGQGKETQYF.

The rearrangement joins TRBV24-1 to TRBJ2-1; 14 bases are a match to TRBD2. The trim removed 6 bases at V and 4 bases at J, leaving 10 bases unmatched. The CDR3 consists of 18 residues. The germline V gene encodes CDR1 KGHDR and CDR2 SFDVKD. The CDR3 spells CATSPLTSGRVLYNEQFF. CDR3 nucleotide sequence: TGTGCCACCAGTCCCTTGACTAGCGGGAGGGTTCTATACAATGAGCAGTTCTTC.

This clonotype was counted between two and nine times. This chain links TRBV12-3 or TRBV12-4 with TRBJ2-7, with a possible D match to TRBD2 (6 bases). With 3 bases removed from V and 2 bases from J, the gap between germline ends came to 17 bases. The CDR3 is 16 residues long. The CDR3 DNA follows: TGTGCCAGCAGTTTGGGGGTAAGGGACTTTACCTACGAGCAGTACTTC. This codes for CASSLGVRDFTYEQYF.

This clonotype was detected once. The rearrangement uses TRBV18 and TRBJ2-5, with D possibly TRBD1 on 6 matching bases. There are 14 residues in the CDR3. The V end was cut by 4 bases, the J end by 0 bases, with 9 bases between. Germline values: CDR1 KGHSH, CDR2 LQKENI. CDR3 region: CASSRTGYQETQYF. CDR3 DNA: TGTGCCAGCTCACGAACAGGGTACCAAGAGACCCAGTACTTC.

CDR3 nucleotides: TGTGCCAGCAGCCTGACAGGTTTGCTCTATGGCTACACCTTC. Its protein is CASSLTGLLYGYTF. The rearrangement uses TRBV12-3 or TRBV12-4 and TRBJ1-2; a weak D match, TRBD1 (6 bases). Trimming took off 6 bases at V and 4 bases at J, with 15 bases between the two ends. CDR3 length: 14 amino acids.

This chain links TRBV5-1 with TRBJ2-7; D is uncertain. Per germline, CDR1 SGHRS and CDR2 YFSETQ. The CDR3 covers 12 residues. The germline V and J ends were trimmed by 4 bases and 2 bases, with 7 bases remaining between them. CDR3 loop: CASSATPYEQYF. CDR3 bases: TGCGCCAGCAGCGCTACTCCCTACGAGCAGTACTTC.

This clonotype appeared a few times. The V call is TRBV28, the J call TRBJ2-2; no clear D. Germline CDR1 is MDHEN and CDR2 is SYDVKM. V was shortened by 5 bases and J by 8 bases, with 9 bases between the two germline ends. This CDR3 comprises 12 residues. As DNA, the CDR3 is TGTGCCAGCAGTGCGACCGGGGGGGAGCTGTTTTTT. It yields the protein CASSATGGELFF.

The chain couples TRBV12-3 or TRBV12-4 to TRBJ2-3; 8 nucleotides align to TRBD1. Losses at the gene ends were 3 bases for V and 0 bases for J; bases not matched to a gene: 5. This CDR3 contains 16 residues. The CDR3: CASSFRQGISTDTQYF. CDR3 nucleotides: TGTGCCAGCAGTTTCAGACAGGGGATTAGCACAGATACGCAGTATTTT.

The CDR3 here is CASSPSPTVQETQYF. The DNA for the CDR3 is TGTGCCAGCAGTCCCTCCCCGACAGTCCAAGAGACCCAGTACTTC. The chain links TRBV7-3 to TRBJ2-5, with TRBD1 as a possible D gene (5 bases). Looked up from germline, CDR1 is SGHTA and CDR2 is FQGTGA. V was cut by 6 bases and J by 1 base, with 15 bases left in between. The CDR3 runs to 15 residues.

The chain carries TRBV28 and TRBJ1-2, with D possibly being TRBD1 (5 bases). The CDR3 is 18 amino acids. Trimming took off 3 bases at V and 8 bases at J, with 28 bases between the two ends. CDR1 and CDR2 from the germline V gene are MDHEN and SYDVKM. CDR3 DNA sequence: TGTGCCAGCAGTTTTCCAGGCGAAGGCGGGGGTCAATCACGGGGCTACACCTTC. This sequence encodes CASSFPGEGGGQSRGYTF.

V and J are TRBV27 and TRBJ1-2, with D possibly TRBD1 on 6 matching bases. The V end was cut by 1 base, the J end by 4 bases, with 10 bases between. The CDR3 is 14 residues long. In germline, CDR1 is MNHEY, CDR2 SMNVEV (reference sequence). The CDR3 here is CASSLWGGGYGYTF. The CDR3 coding sequence is TGTGCCAGCAGTTTATGGGGGGGCGGCTATGGCTACACCTTC.

This sequence joins TRBV29-1 and TRBJ1-1; no definite D call. The V end was cut by 6 bases, the J end by 1 base, with 15 bases between. The CDR3 totals 14 residues. Per germline, CDR1 SQVTM and CDR2 ANQGSEA. The CDR3 bases are TGCAGCGTCCCCTCTCGGGGTCGGAACACTGAAGCTTTCTTT. The encoded protein is CSVPSRGRNTEAFF.

This chain connects TRBV5-8 to TRBJ1-5; D possibly corresponds to TRBD1 (6 bases). Trimming shortened V by 2 bases and J by 7 bases, and 13 bases separated the two germline ends. Germline V gene data show CDR1 as SGHTS and CDR2 as YDEGEE. This CDR3 is built from 14 residues. The CDR3 loop is CASSLVTGSQPQHF. For the CDR3, the DNA is TGTGCCAGCAGCTTAGTTACAGGGTCACAGCCCCAGCATTTT.

V is TRBV5-1 and J is TRBJ1-4, with D possibly TRBD1 on 6 matching bases. Trimming removed 7 bases at V and 0 bases at J, with 22 bases between. Looked up from germline, CDR1 is SGHRS and CDR2 is YFSETQ. The CDR3 runs 18 residues. CDR3 amino acids: CASGSGTPLVATNEKLFF. CDR3 bases: TGCGCCAGCGGCTCCGGGACACCCTTGGTGGCAACTAATGAAAAACTGTTTTTT. The entire variable domain, with the rest obtained from reference TRBV5-1 and TRBJ1-4, is as follows: KAGVTQTPRYLIKTRGQQVTLSCSPISGHRSVSWYQQTPGQGLQFLFEYFSETQRNKGNFPGRFSGRQFSNSRSEMNVSTLELGDSALYLCASGSGTPLVATNEKLFFGSGTQLSVL.

This clonotype has a count of ten or more. V gene TRBV29-1 combines with J gene TRBJ1-4; possible D gene TRBD1, 6 bases. Deletions cut 8 bases from V and 15 bases from J, with 13 bases between. Germline values: CDR1 SQVTM, CDR2 ANQGSEA. The length of the CDR3 is 9 residues. The CDR3 nucleotides read TGCAGCCCAGGGGCTTCGGTGTTTTTT. It specifies CSPGASVFF.

The chain has TRBV5-1 and TRBJ2-1; D gene unclear. The CDR3 consists of 14 residues. The ends were cut back, 0 bases at V and 6 bases at J, with 10 bases in the middle. Germline loops: CDR1 SGHRS, CDR2 YFSETQ. The CDR3, as DNA: TGCGCCAGCAGCTTGGGGGCATATACCAATGAGCAGTTCTTC. The encoded protein is CASSLGAYTNEQFF. The full variable domain, completed using reference TRBV5-1 and TRBJ2-1, is KAGVTQTPRYLIKTRGQQVTLSCSPISGHRSVSWYQQTPGQGLQFLFEYFSETQRNKGNFPGRFSGRQFSNSRSEMNVSTLELGDSALYLCASSLGAYTNEQFFGPGTRLTVL.

The chain has TRBV25-1 and TRBJ2-7; no definite D call. Trimming took off 4 bases at V and 0 bases at J, with 10 bases between the two ends. The CDR3 spans 14 residues. CDR1 and CDR2 from the germline V gene are MGHDK and SYGVNS. The CDR3 sequence is CASSGWTDSYEQYF. In nucleotides, the CDR3 is TGTGCCAGCAGTGGTTGGACCGACTCCTACGAGCAGTACTTC.

This clonotype was seen more than once but under ten times. The J gene is TRBJ2-1, the V gene TRBV20-1; 11 positions match TRBD2. The V gene's germline CDR1 is DFQATT and CDR2 SNEGSKA (reference sequence). The CDR3 runs 15 residues. The J segment lost 3 bases and the V segment lost 3 bases, leaving 4 bases of the junction unmatched. The CDR3 DNA reads TGCAGTGCTAGCCTGACTAGCGGGGACTACAATGAGCAGTTCTTC. As protein: CSASLTSGDYNEQFF.

The V and J genes are TRBV5-1 and TRBJ2-5; D call uncertain. CDR1 and CDR2 from the germline V gene are SGHRS and YFSETQ. Trimming took off 0 bases at V and 1 base at J, with 10 bases between the two ends. CDR3 length: 15 amino acids. DNA for the CDR3: TGCGCCAGCAGCTTGGCGCCCATGCCCCAAGAGACCCAGTACTTC. Translating it yields CASSLAPMPQETQYF.

This chain uses TRBV20-1 with TRBJ2-7; D may be TRBD1 (5 bases). CDR3 length: 13 amino acids. Per germline, CDR1 DFQATT and CDR2 SNEGSKA (reference sequence). Trimming pared 6 bases from V and 3 bases from J, leaving 15 bases between. The CDR3 DNA is TGCAGTGCGCTTTCGACAGCCTACTACGAGCAGTACTTC. Translating gives CSALSTAYYEQYF.

V is TRBV12-3 or TRBV12-4 and J is TRBJ2-3, with D possibly being TRBD1 (5 bases). The CDR3 is 15 amino acids. The germline V and J ends were trimmed by 3 bases and 6 bases, with 16 bases remaining between them. CDR3 loop: CASSFLKQATDTQYF. DNA for the CDR3: TGTGCCAGCAGTTTCCTAAAACAGGCGACGGATACGCAGTATTTT.

V is TRBV6-1 and J is TRBJ2-2; no clear D. The CDR3 extends over 12 amino acids. Per germline, CDR1 MNHNS and CDR2 SASEGT. The ends were cut back, 4 bases at V and 6 bases at J, with 6 bases in the middle. CDR3 sequence: CASSGWAGELFF. The CDR3 nucleotides are TGTGCCAGCAGTGGTTGGGCCGGGGAGCTGTTTTTT.

The chain has TRBV18 and TRBJ2-7, with D possibly matching TRBD1 (7 bases). The CDR3 covers 17 residues. CDR1 is KGHSH and CDR2 is LQKENI in the germline V gene. The V gene lost 3 bases and the J gene lost 1 base, with 19 bases spanning the gap. In DNA form, the CDR3 reads TGTGCCAGCTCACCGGGGGGAACCCAGGGGGAATCCTACGAGCAGTACTTC. Its translation is CASSPGGTQGESYEQYF.

Details on this clonotype: No conserved phenylalanine or tryptophan ends this CDR3, so it is likely a read error. CDR3 nucleotides: TGTGCCATCAGTCCCGGGGGGCTAGCGGGAGGGCCGAAGGAGACCCAGTACGTC. This gives the protein CAISPGGLAGGPKETQYV. The chain combines TRBV10-3 with TRBJ2-5; TRBD2 matches at 12 bases. After removal of 5 bases from V and 5 bases from J, the junction contained 15 bases not matched to a gene. CDR1 is ENHRY and CDR2 is SYGVKD in the germline V gene. The CDR3 consists of 18 residues.

This clonotype was seen a handful of times. The V gene is TRBV3-1, the J gene TRBJ2-2; a weak D match, TRBD1 (6 bases). CDR3 length: 14 residues. Germline CDR1 LGHDT, CDR2 YNNKEL (reference sequence). V shed 3 bases and J shed 4 bases, with 9 bases lying between them. CDR3 sequence: CASSQMTGTGELFF. DNA for the CDR3: TGTGCCAGCAGCCAGATGACAGGCACCGGGGAGCTGTTTTTT.